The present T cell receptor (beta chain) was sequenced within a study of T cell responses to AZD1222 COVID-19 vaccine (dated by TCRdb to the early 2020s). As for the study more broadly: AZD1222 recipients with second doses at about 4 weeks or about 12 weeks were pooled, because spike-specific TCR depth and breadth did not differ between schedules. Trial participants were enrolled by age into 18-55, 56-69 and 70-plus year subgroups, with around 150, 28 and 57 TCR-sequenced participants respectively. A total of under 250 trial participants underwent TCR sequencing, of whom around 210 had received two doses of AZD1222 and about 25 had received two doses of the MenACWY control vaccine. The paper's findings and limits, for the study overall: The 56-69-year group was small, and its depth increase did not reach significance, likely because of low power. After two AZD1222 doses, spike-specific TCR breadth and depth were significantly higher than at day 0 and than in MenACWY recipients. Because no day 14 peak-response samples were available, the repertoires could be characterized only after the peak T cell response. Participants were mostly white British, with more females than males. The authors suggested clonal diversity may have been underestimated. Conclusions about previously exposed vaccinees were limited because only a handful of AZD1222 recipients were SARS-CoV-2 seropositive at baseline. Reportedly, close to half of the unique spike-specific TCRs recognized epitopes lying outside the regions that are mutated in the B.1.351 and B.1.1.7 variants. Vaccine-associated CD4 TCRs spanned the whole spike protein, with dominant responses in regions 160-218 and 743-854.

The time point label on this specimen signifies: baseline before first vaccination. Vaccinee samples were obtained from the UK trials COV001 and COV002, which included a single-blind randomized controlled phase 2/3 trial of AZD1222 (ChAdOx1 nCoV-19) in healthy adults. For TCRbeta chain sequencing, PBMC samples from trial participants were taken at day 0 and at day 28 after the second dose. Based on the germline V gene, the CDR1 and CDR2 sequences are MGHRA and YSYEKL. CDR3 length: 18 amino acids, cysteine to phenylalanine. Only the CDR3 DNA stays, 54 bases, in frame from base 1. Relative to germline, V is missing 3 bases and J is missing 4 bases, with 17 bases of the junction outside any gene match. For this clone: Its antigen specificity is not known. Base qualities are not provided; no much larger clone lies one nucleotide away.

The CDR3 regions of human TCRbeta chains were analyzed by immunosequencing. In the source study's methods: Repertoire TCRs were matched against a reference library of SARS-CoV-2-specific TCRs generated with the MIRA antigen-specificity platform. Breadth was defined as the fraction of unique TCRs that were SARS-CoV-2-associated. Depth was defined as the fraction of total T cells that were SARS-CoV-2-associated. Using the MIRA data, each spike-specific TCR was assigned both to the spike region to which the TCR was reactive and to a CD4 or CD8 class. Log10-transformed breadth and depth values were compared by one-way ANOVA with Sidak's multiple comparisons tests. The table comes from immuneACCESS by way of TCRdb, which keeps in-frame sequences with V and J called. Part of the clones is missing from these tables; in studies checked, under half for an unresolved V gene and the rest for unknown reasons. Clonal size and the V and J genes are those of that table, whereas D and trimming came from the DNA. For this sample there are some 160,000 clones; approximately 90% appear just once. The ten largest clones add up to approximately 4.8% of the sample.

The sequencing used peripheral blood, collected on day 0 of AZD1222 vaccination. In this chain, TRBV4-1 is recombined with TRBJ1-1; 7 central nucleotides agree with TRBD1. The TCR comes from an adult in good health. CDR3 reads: CASSQVRGAGGRPTEAFF. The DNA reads TGCGCCAGCAGCCAGGTCAGGGGGGCCGGCGGTCGACCCACTGAAGCTTTCTTT.